The 15 T cell receptor beta chains reported below all come from one sample, sequenced in a study of identifying expanded T cells in peripheral blood. Assay used: immunoSEQ multiplex PCR; TCRdb lists only in-frame clones, some missing. The sample yields more than 65,000 clones, about nine tenths seen once. The sequenced sample consisted of blood. These receptors were obtained from a person aged 18 to 70 in good health.

V is TRBV6-1 and J is TRBJ2-3; tentative D call: TRBD1 (5 bases). This CDR3 region has 15 residues. The ends were cut back, 2 bases at V and 4 bases at J, with 13 bases in the middle. Per germline, CDR1 MNHNS and CDR2 SASEGT. This chain's CDR3 is CASSERGYLADTQYF. The CDR3 DNA reads as TGTGCCAGCAGTGAAAGGGGCTATCTGGCAGATACGCAGTATTTT.

The V and J genes are TRBV7-2 and TRBJ2-1; 9 nucleotides line up with TRBD1. The V gene's germline CDR1 is SGHTA and CDR2 FQGNSA. The junction had 14 bases not matched to a gene; V was cut back by 4 bases and J by 7 bases. The CDR3 spans 17 residues. CDR3 protein: CASSSVPGQGSTNEQFF. The CDR3 DNA sequence: TGTGCCAGCAGCTCTGTACCGGGACAGGGCTCTACAAATGAGCAGTTCTTC. Full variable domain (missing parts from reference TRBV7-2 and TRBJ2-1): GAGVSQSPSNKVTEKGKDVELRCDPISGHTALYWYRQSLGQGLEFLIYFQGNSAPDKSGLPSDRFSAERTGGSVSTLTIQRTQQEDSAVYLCASSSVPGQGSTNEQFFGPGTRLTVL.

The chain combines TRBV7-7 with TRBJ2-3, with unresolved D. With 5 bases removed from V and 0 bases from J, the gap between germline ends came to 9 bases. CDR1 and CDR2 from the germline V gene are SSHAT and FNYEAQ (reference sequence). The CDR3 consists of 14 residues. The CDR3 here is CASSRDTSTDTQYF. CDR3 coding DNA: TGTGCCAGCAGCCGCGACACCAGCACAGATACGCAGTATTTT. The full variable domain, completed using reference TRBV7-7 and TRBJ2-3, is GAGVSQSPRYKVTKRGQDVTLRCDPISSHATLYWYQQALGQGPEFLTYFNYEAQPDKSGLPSDRFSAERPEGSISTLTIQRTEQRDSAMYRCASSRDTSTDTQYFGPGTRLTVL.

This clone was counted once. The chain has TRBV4-3 and TRBJ2-6; weak D call: TRBD1 (6 bases). Trimming took off 1 base at V and 1 base at J, with 14 bases between the two ends. The CDR3 is made up of 18 amino acids. CDR1 and CDR2 (germline): LGHNA, YSLEER. The CDR3 DNA reads as TGCGCCAGCAGCCAAGGTGGCAGGGGTATATCTGGGGCCAACGTCCTGACTTTC. This codes for CASSQGGRGISGANVLTF.

A remark on this clone: One junction end disagrees with the germline gene, perhaps due to a read error. In DNA form, the CDR3 reads TGTGCCAGCAGTGAACGGGCAGCCATCACCTTC. This encodes CASSERAAITF. The gene calls are TRBV25-1 and TRBJ2-7; D ambiguous. This CDR3 has 11 residues. Germline CDR1 reads MGHDK; CDR2 reads SYGVNS.

The J gene is TRBJ1-5, the V gene TRBV28; the D is unclear. V gave up 3 bases and J gave up 0 bases, with 9 bases separating them. This CDR3 is built from 15 residues. Germline V gene sequence: CDR1 MDHEN, CDR2 SYDVKM. CDR3 sequence reads: CASSFEGNSNQPQHF. Written as DNA, the CDR3 is TGTGCCAGCAGTTTCGAGGGAAATAGCAATCAGCCCCAGCATTTT.

With regard to this clone: One end of the junction varies from germline; a read error may be responsible. V is TRBV15 and J is TRBJ2-5; D call uncertain. Germline CDR1 LNHNV, CDR2 YYDKDF (reference sequence). This CDR3 spans 16 amino acids. As DNA, the CDR3 is TGTGCCACCGGCAGAGATCTGAGGACCGACCAAGAGACCCAGTACTTC. It translates to CATGRDLRTDQETQYF.

The genes are TRBV5-1 and TRBJ2-5; D gene unclear. Germline V gene data show CDR1 as SGHRS and CDR2 as YFSETQ. V gave up 1 base and J gave up 5 bases, with 3 bases separating them. This CDR3 comprises 11 residues. CDR3 region: CASSLWETQYF. The CDR3 DNA follows: TGCGCCAGCAGCTTGTGGGAGACCCAGTACTTC.

This clone appeared once. The chain couples TRBV5-4 to TRBJ2-1; TRBD2 is a possible D gene (5 bases). There are 13 residues in the CDR3. The V end was cut by 1 base, the J end by 9 bases, with 11 bases between. The V gene's germline CDR1 is SGHNT and CDR2 YYREEE (reference sequence). The CDR3 is CASSLLSGGEQFF. The CDR3 DNA sequence: TGTGCCAGCAGCTTGCTCTCCGGAGGTGAGCAGTTCTTC.

The chain combines TRBV5-4 with TRBJ2-2; D gene uncertain. The CDR3 has 15 amino acids. CDR1 is SGHNT, CDR2 YYREEE, per germline (reference sequence). The V gene lost 0 bases and the J gene lost 5 bases, with 11 bases spanning the gap. Here the CDR3 reads CASSLAAQSTGELFF. The DNA of the CDR3 is TGTGCCAGCAGCTTGGCAGCGCAGTCTACCGGGGAGCTGTTTTTT.

The chain is built from TRBV4-1 and TRBJ2-1; 15 nucleotides agree with TRBD2. Looked up from germline, CDR1 is MGHRA and CDR2 is YSYEKL. CDR3 length: 15 amino acids. The ends lost 8 bases at V and 8 bases at J; junction bases unmatched: 7. The CDR3 loop is CASGLAGGFRDEQFF. DNA for the CDR3: TGCGCCAGCGGACTAGCGGGAGGGTTCCGGGATGAGCAGTTCTTC.

This clone was seen a single time. The chain carries TRBV6-5 and TRBJ1-4; D ambiguous. Per the germline V gene, CDR1 is MNHEY and CDR2 is SVGAGI. The CDR3 runs to 15 residues. V lost 6 bases to trimming and J lost 3 bases, with 14 bases between them. The CDR3 DNA is TGTGCCAGCAGCCTTATTGGGGATTCTAATGAAAAACTGTTTTTT. It yields the protein CASSLIGDSNEKLFF.

This clone was detected once. V is TRBV14 and J is TRBJ1-2; TRBD1 matches at 7 bases. The CDR3 is 13 amino acids. Trimming cost V 3 bases and J 2 bases; bases outside gene matches: 0. Germline CDR1 and CDR2: SGHDN and FVKESK. In DNA form, the CDR3 reads TGTGCCAGCAGCCAGACAGGGAACTATGGCTACACCTTC. As protein: CASSQTGNYGYTF.

V and J are TRBV13 and TRBJ2-1, with no clear D. The CDR3 is 14 amino acids. CDR1 and CDR2 from the germline V gene are PRHDT and FYEKMQ (reference sequence). Trimming pared 7 bases from V and 2 bases from J, leaving 12 bases between. The CDR3 coding sequence is TGTGCCAGCAACACTTGGAGCACCTACAATGAGCAGTTCTTC. Translated, it gives CASNTWSTYNEQFF.

The chain has TRBV6-5 and TRBJ2-1; TRBD2 agrees at 15 bases. CDR1 is MNHEY, CDR2 SVGAGI, per germline. V lost 10 bases to trimming and J lost 8 bases; unmatched junction nucleotides: 9. The CDR3 runs 15 residues. The CDR3 loop is CATGTSGGRLHEQFF. The CDR3 nucleotides are TGTGCCACCGGGACTAGCGGGGGGCGGCTCCATGAGCAGTTCTTC.